This TCR beta chain stems from a study of T cell repertoires in cytomegalovirus infection. Study-wide background: Public TCR beta signatures indicated both CMV infection and matching HLA type.

The CDR3 is 17 residues long. The V gene's germline CDR1 is DFQATT and CDR2 SNEGSKA (reference sequence). Unmatched junction bases numbered 8, after V lost 0 bases and J lost 3 bases. TCRdb processed the reads anew with MiXCR; each CDR3 protein has one entry. The sample includes fewer than 550,000 distinct CDR3 sequences, approximately 15% seen only once; the top ten take approximately 24%. This receptor was identified in a human donor in good health (CMV status not recorded). Some clones in this sample may be carry-over from other donors' samples. The rearrangement uses TRBV20-1 and TRBJ2-7, with 13 bases aligning to TRBD2. Sequencing was performed on CD8+ T cells from PBMCs. CDR3 DNA: TGCAGTGCTAGAGACACCACTAGCGGGGGGGAGGTCTACGAGCAGTACTTC. It specifies CSARDTTSGGEVYEQYF.